The clone carrying this TCR beta chain was seen repeatedly, ten times or more. The antigen is undetermined. The record originates from a study of T cells after yellow fever vaccination. Study conclusions and caveats: Relatively few clonotypes were ones that appeared in both CD4 and CD8 compartments.

The CDR3 covers 13 residues. Germline CDR1 SGHRS, CDR2 YFSETQ. The V end lost 4 bases, the J end lost 8 bases, and 13 bases lay between the germline ends. Universal primer sites and UMIs were introduced during 5'RACE template-switching synthesis of TCR cDNA. TCRdb used MiXCR to reprocess the 5' RACE reads, holding one entry per CDR3 protein. The table has roughly 27,000 distinct CDR3 sequences, about 5% seen once. The chain combines TRBV5-1 with TRBJ2-1; maybe TRBD2 (6 bases). The sequence was obtained from a man aged 25 to 40 who received the YFV17D yellow fever vaccine. The starting material was CD8+ T cells sorted from PBMCs, obtained 10 days after the yellow fever booster vaccination. CDR3 sequence (DNA): TGCGCCAGCAGCGATCCCCCGGGGGATGAGCAGTTCTTC. This encodes CASSDPPGDEQFF.